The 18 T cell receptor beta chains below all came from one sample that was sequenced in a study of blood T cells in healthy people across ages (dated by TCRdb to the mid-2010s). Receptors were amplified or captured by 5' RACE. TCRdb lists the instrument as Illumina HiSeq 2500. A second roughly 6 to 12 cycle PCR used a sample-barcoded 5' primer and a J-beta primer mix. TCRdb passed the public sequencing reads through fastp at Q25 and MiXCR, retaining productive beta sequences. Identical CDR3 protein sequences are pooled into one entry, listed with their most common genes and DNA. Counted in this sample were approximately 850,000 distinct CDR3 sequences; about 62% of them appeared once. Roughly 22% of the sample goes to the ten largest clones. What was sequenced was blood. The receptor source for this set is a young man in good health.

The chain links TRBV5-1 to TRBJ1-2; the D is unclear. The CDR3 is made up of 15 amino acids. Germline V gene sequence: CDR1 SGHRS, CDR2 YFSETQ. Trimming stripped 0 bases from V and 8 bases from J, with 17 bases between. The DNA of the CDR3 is TGCGCCAGCAGCTTGGAGCATCCCCTGTCGGAGGGCTACACCTTC. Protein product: CASSLEHPLSEGYTF.

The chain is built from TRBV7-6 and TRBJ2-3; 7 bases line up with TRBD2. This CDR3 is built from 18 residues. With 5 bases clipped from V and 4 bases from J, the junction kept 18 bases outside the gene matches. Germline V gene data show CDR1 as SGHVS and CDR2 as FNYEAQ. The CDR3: CASSPSSLGEGWADTQYF. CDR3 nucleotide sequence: TGTGCCAGCAGCCCGTCTTCATTAGGGGAGGGCTGGGCAGATACGCAGTATTTT.

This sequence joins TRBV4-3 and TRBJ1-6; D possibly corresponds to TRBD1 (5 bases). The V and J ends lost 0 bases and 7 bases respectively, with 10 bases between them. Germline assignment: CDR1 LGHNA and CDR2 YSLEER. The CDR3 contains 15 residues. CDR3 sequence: CASSQDLTGNSPLHF. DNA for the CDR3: TGCGCCAGCAGCCAAGATCTTACAGGCAATTCACCCCTCCACTTT.

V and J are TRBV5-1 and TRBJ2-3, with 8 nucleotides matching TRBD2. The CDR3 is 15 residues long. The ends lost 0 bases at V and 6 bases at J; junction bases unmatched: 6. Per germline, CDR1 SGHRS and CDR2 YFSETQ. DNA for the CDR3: TGCGCCAGCAGCTTGGTTTCTAGCGGGTCGGATACGCAGTATTTT. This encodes CASSLVSSGSDTQYF.

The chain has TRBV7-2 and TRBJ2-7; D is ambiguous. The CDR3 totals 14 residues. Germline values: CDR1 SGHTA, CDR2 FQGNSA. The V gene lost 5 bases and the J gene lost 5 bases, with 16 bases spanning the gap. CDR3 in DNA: TGTGCCAGCAGCCCGCTCTGGGGTTTCGACGAGCAGTACTTC. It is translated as CASSPLWGFDEQYF.

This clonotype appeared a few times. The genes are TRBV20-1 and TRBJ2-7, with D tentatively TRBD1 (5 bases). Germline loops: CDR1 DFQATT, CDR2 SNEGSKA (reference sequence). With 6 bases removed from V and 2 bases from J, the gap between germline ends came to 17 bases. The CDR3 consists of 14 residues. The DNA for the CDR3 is TGCAGTGCCAACGACAGAATGGAGACCTACGAGCAGTACTTC. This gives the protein CSANDRMETYEQYF.

CDR3 region: CSAGTSGGAETQYF. The DNA for the CDR3 is TGCAGCGCGGGGACTAGCGGGGGTGCGGAGACCCAGTACTTC. This rearrangement joins TRBV29-1 to TRBJ2-5, with 14 bases aligning to TRBD2. This CDR3 contains 14 residues. V lost 7 bases, J lost 5 bases, and 6 bases stayed unmatched. The germline gives CDR1 SQVTM, CDR2 ANQGSEA.

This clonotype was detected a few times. This CDR3 reads CASSQVTARRHRGGTEAFF. CDR3 coding DNA: TGTGCCAGCAGCCAAGTAACTGCCCGACGCCACCGGGGAGGGACTGAAGCTTTCTTT. J is TRBJ1-1 and V is TRBV4-2; D gene unclear. The CDR3 contains 19 residues. Germline values: CDR1 LGHNA, CDR2 YNFKEQ. V was clipped by 1 base and J by 5 bases, with 26 bases between them.

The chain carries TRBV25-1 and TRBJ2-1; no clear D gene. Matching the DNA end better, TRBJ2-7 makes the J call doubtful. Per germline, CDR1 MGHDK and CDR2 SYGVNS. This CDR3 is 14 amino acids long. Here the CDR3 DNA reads TGTGCCAGCACCATTGGGGTCAACTACAATGAGCAGTACTTC. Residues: CASTIGVNYNEQYF.

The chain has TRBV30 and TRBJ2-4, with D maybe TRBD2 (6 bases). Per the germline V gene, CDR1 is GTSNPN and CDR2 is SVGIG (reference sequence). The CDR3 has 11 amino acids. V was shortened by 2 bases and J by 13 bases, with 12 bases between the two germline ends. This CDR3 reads CAWSYWGEQYF. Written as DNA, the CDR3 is TGTGCCTGGAGTTATTGGGGGGAGCAGTACTTC.

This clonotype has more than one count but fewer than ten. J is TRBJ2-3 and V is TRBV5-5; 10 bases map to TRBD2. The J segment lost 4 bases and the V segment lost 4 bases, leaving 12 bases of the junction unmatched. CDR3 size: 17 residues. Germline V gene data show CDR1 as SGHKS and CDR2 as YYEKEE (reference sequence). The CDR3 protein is CASSPSHLAGVSDTQYF. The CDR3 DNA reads TGTGCCAGCAGCCCGTCTCACCTAGCGGGAGTTTCAGATACGCAGTATTTT.

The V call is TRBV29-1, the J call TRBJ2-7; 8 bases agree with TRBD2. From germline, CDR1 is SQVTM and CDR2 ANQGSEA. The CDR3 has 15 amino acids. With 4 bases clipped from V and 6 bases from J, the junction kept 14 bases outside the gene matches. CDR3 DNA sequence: TGCAGCGTTGCCGGGACTAGTGGGCCCCAAGCCGAGCAGTACTTC. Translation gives CSVAGTSGPQAEQYF.

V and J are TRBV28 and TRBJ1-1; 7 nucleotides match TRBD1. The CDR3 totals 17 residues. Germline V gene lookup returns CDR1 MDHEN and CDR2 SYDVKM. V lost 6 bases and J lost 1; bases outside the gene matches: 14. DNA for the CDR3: TGTGCCAGCAGGAGGGGGACAGCCCCCCCTTGGAACACTGAAGCTTTCTTT. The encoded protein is CASRRGTAPPWNTEAFF.

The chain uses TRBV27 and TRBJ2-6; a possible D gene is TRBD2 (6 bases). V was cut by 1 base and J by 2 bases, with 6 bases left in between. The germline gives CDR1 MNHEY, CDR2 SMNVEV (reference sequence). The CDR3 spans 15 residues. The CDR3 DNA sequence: TGTGCCAGCAGTTTATGGGGGGCTGGGGCCAACGTCCTGACTTTC. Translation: CASSLWGAGANVLTF.

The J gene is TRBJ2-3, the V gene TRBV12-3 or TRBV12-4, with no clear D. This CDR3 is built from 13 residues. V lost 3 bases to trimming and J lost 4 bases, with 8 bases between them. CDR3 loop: CASSFWSADTQYF. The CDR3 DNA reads TGTGCCAGCAGTTTTTGGAGTGCAGATACGCAGTATTTT.

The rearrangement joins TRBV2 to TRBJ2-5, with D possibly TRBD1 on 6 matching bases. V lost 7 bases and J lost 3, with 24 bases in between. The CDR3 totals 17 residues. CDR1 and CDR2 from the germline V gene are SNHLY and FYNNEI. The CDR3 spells CASKFGTIIVREETQYF. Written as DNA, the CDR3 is TGTGCCAGCAAGTTCGGGACAATTATCGTTCGGGAAGAGACCCAGTACTTC.

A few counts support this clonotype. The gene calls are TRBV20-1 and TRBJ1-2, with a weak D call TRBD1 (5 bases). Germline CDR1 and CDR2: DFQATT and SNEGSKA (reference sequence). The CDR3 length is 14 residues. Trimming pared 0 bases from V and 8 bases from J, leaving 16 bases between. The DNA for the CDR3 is TGCAGTGCTAGAGATAAGGCAGGGCTCGGAGGCTACACCTTC. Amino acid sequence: CSARDKAGLGGYTF.

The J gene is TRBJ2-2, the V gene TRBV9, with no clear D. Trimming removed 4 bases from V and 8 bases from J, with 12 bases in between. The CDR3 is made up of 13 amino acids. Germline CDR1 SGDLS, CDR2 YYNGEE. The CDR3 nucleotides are TGTGCCAGCAGCCCCCGTATGGAAGGGGAGCTGTTTTTT. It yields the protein CASSPRMEGELFF.